A single TCR beta chain is shown here with its context. Its antigen has not been determined. No much larger clonotype is one base removed from it; base qualities were not supplied. This sample stems from a study of cytomegalovirus exposure and HLA in healthy donors (dated by TCRdb to between 2016 and 2019). About the study as a whole: According to an earlier analysis of several hundred of the donors, about 179 million T cells yielded 100 million or so unique TCR beta sequences and around 280 Gb of sequence data. Genome-wide SNP genotypes for about three fifths of the roughly 670 donors were used in a later genetic analysis, which treated that subset as a discovery cohort. In an earlier analysis of a few hundred of the donors, high-throughput TCR beta sequencing was used to judge whether each TCR beta V gene segment behaved as functional or pseudogenic. A later analysis re-examined previously published TCR beta repertoires from hundreds of donors and added high-resolution HLA genotyping to investigate patterns of TCR occurrence. The study used immunosequencing to profile the T cell repertoires of more than 650 subjects and linked those repertoires to cytomegalovirus serostatus. Roughly five DR-DQ haplotypes were treated as single units for association and clustering because of strong linkage in the cohort. Every discovery cohort repertoire had been produced on one sequencing platform. To predict cytomegalovirus infection status, the study brought together high-throughput TCR immunosequencing, statistical association of individual TCRs with disease status, and machine learning. Approximately 330 gigabases of sequencing data and around 85 million unique TCR sequences made up an early release that covered nearly 650 HLA-typed donors. Typing coverage varied by locus: roughly 620-640 donors for A, B, C, DRB1 and DQB1; some 520 for DQA1; about 600 for DPA1; 450 to 480 for DPB1. Donor age, sex, ethnicity and CMV serostatus were compiled alongside the repertoire data. Besides the first cohort of roughly 660 subjects, a separate validation cohort made up of 90 to 150 different subjects was used. The genetic ancestry cluster associated with self-reported Caucasian donors included about 81% of the 398 genotyped donors. The aim of the study was to test whether cataloging public T cell receptors could identify signatures of past pathogen exposure. Rather than drawing on any new phenotypic data, the later analysis identified candidate immune exposures from TCR beta sequences and the way those sequences occurred across donors. On average, about 200,000 unique TCR beta nucleotide sequences were sequenced per donor among fewer than 500 genotyped donors of the cohort, with roughly 18% of those sequences being non-productive. Both class I and class II loci were covered by HLA typing, at four-digit resolution. Here is what the overall study found, with its caveats: Compared with equally common non-associated chains, HLA-associated TCR beta chains in a later analysis were more clonally expanded and had lower generation probabilities. The authors suggested that the approach could potentially be extended to other disease states and immunological phenotypes. Specific HLA alleles were associated with roughly 17,000 TCR beta sequences at a false discovery rate of 0.05 in a later analysis. Most TCR sequences were seen in very few donors, while some public TCRs were found in many individuals. In a later genetic analysis, fewer N-insertions in productive TCRs were reported among donors in an Asian-associated ancestry cluster than the roughly 700-donor mean. The sequencing pipeline was judged likely to have produced a cluster of highly shared sequence variants as a technical artifact. Presence/absence analyses assumed roughly uniform sequencing depth across donors, an assumption that may not hold. When HLA alleles, especially DR and DQ, strongly co-occurred, TCR associations were difficult to assign to individual alleles. Linkage disequilibrium might explain the correlated functional status among segregating V segments, but an unknown experimental factor could not be excluded. In a later genetic analysis, a missense DCLRE1C variant was associated with V-gene and J-gene trimming of TCR beta chains, and the association was replicated in an independent cohort. Cytomegalovirus status was reported to be diagnosed by the classifier with high specificity and sensitivity in both the original and validation cohorts. Some IMGT-functional V segments, including TRBV6-2 and TRBV6-3, could not be told apart with the 87-base-pair reads, so those segments were excluded. A further reported finding was that TCR beta sequences accurately predicted the HLA-A and HLA-B alleles for most subjects in the first cohort. In vitro tests confirmed that a few of the cytomegalovirus-associated TCR beta chains recognize cytomegalovirus antigens. Only TCR beta chains were sequenced in this cohort, and the absence of alpha or paired-chain data limited detectable features. According to a later analysis, TCR association rates differed among HLA loci, with DRB1 alleles showing the most associated TCRs and HLA-C alleles showing the fewest. Immune exposure information for the cohort was limited to CMV serostatus. Broadly in line with IMGT annotations, most TCR beta V segments showed up in productive rearrangements about 87% or about 30% of the time in an earlier analysis of several hundred of the donors. A total of 150 to 200 TCR beta chains were listed by the study as associated with cytomegalovirus. A later analysis reported that several top co-occurrence clusters appeared linked to parvovirus B19, influenza, CMV and Epstein-Barr virus. A later analysis found that most CMV-associated TCR beta chains appeared HLA-restricted, with HLA associations seemingly driven largely by CMV exposure. Because HLA typing was missing for some donors at each locus, association tests included only the typed subset. Because counts were too low, some 16 rarely observed V segments, including chromosome 9 orphons, were excluded from the earlier analysis of a few hundred of the donors.

The cohort comprised approximately 700 healthy bone marrow donors. Cohort members were all nominally healthy when sampled, although unrecorded immune exposures were likely present. The donor was CMV seropositive and was included in the group of 290 or so seropositive cohort members. Each donor provided a peripheral blood sample, and peripheral blood mononuclear cells were used for TCR beta sequencing. The Qiagen DNeasy Blood Extraction Kit was used to extract genomic DNA from the blood cell samples. The library was built by means of the immunoSEQ multiplex PCR assay. For the multiplex PCR, a mixture combining 60 forward primers for TCR Vbeta segments and 13 reverse primers for TCR Jbeta segments was used. The CDR3 region of rearranged TCR beta genes was amplified from genomic DNA by a multiplex PCR assay. On the Illumina HiSeq System, the amplified TCR beta libraries were sequenced as 87-base-pair reads. Regarding the original processing steps: A later analysis tallied 80 million to 95 million unique TCR beta chains across the 610 or so repertoires, and roughly 11 million of those chains were shared by two or more donors. Raw reads were error-corrected and collapsed into unique sequences by a nearest-neighbor algorithm in which closely related sequences were merged to remove PCR and sequencing errors. V, D and J gene segments were assigned by aligning CDR3 sequences to IMGT reference sequences. Each retained sequence needed at least a six-nucleotide match to both a V gene segment and a J gene segment. Rearrangements were called productive when the CDR3 lacked stop codons and stayed in frame with V and J; all others were non-productive. Following IMGT convention, CDR3 was defined as the stretch from the second conserved V-encoded cysteine to the conserved J-encoded phenylalanine. The earlier analysis of a few hundred of the donors excluded sequences that lacked an unambiguous match to a single V gene segment. An earlier analysis of 500 to 600 of the donors classified V segments as functional when productive rearrangements were above 56.7% and as segregating when the standard deviation between donors was above 5%. A statistical classification framework was built to diagnose cytomegalovirus status from the catalog of TCR beta chain sequences. In a later analysis, TCR nucleotide sequences were compared against IMGT/GENE-DB human TR gene sequences so that V and J genes could be assigned. A later analysis assigned CDR3 sequences and most-parsimonious VDJ recombination scenarios with the TCRdist pipeline. In a later analysis, each TCR beta chain was defined by its CDR3 amino acid sequence together with its V-gene family, and reads lacking a unique V-gene family were excluded. In a later analysis, nearly 600 highly shared, low-generation-probability nucleotide sequences were removed to address suspected cross-contamination and a sequencing artifact. In a later analysis, a clonal expansion index was calculated for each public chain from normalized within-repertoire ranks of inferred template counts. In a later analysis, generation probabilities were computed with a VDJ recombination model fitted to out-of-frame rearrangements, and the resulting probabilities were checked against IGoR. In a later analysis, TCR-TCR, TCR-HLA and TCR-CMV co-occurrence was scored with hypergeometric tests, and a repertoire-size bias correction was applied to TCR pairs. A later analysis estimated false discovery rates by permuting HLA or CMV assignments 20 times. In a later analysis, co-occurring TCRs were grouped using DBSCAN, with TCRdist sequence similarity added in when clustering inside HLA-allele-positive subsets. For co-occurrence clustering, repertoires with fewer than 30,000 or more than 120,000 public chains were excluded, along with four or five repertoires with anomalous nucleotide sharing. Imported from immuneACCESS, the table was reduced by TCRdb to in-frame sequences with V and J called. These copies leave out some clones; in studies compared against another copy, an unresolved V gene accounts for under half, and the cause of the remainder is not known. V and J calls and clone size are as listed in that table; D and trimming were resolved from the DNA. The sample data list about 200,000 clones, and roughly 77% of these were observed just once. The biggest ten clones account for 0.35% to 0.5% of the sample.

As encoded in the germline V gene, CDR1 is SGHDN while CDR2 is FVKESK. The junction shows trimming of 4 bases on V and 3 bases on J, plus 17 bases between the germline ends. The CDR3 runs 16 residues from the cysteine to the phenylalanine. Solely the CDR3 DNA is kept, with 48 bases framed from the first base. This receptor was obtained from a male donor in good health and CMV-seropositive. The sequenced sample consisted of PBMCs. The V and J genes are TRBV14 and TRBJ2-3; a weak D assignment points to TRBD2 (6 bases agree). The CDR3 in this case is CASSLLFSGGTDTQYF. The DNA sequence follows: TGTGCCAGCAGCCTCCTCTTTAGTGGAGGGACAGATACGCAGTATTTT. Reference TRBV14 and TRBJ2-3 proteins supply the regions before and after the CDR3; the full variable domain is: EAGVTQFPSHSVIEKGQTVTLRCDPISGHDNLYWYRRVMGKEIKFLLHFVKESKQDESGMPNNRFLAERTGGTYSTLKVQPAELEDSGVYFCASSLLFSGGTDTQYFGPGTRLTVL.